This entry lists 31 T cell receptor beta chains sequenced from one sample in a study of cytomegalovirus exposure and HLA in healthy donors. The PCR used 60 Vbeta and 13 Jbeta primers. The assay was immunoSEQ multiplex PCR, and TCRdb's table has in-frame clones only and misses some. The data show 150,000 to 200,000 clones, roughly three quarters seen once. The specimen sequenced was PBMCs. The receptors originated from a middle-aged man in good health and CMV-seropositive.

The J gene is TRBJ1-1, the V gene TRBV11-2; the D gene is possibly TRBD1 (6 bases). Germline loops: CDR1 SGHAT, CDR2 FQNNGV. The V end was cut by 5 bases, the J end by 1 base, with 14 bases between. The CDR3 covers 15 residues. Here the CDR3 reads CASSPHGGRNTEAFF. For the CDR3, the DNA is TGTGCCAGCAGCCCCCACGGGGGGCGGAACACTGAAGCTTTCTTT.

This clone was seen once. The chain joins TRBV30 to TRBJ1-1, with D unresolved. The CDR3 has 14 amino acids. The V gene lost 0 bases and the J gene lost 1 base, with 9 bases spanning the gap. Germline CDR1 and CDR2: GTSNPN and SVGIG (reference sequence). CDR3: CAWSVSPQNTEAFF. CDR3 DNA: TGTGCCTGGAGTGTATCACCACAGAACACTGAAGCTTTCTTT.

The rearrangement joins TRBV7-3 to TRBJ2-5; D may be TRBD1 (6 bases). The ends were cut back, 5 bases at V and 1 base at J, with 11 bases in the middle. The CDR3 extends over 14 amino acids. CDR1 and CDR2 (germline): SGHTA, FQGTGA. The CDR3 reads CASSPQTGQETQYF. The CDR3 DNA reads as TGTGCCAGCAGCCCCCAGACAGGCCAAGAGACCCAGTACTTC.

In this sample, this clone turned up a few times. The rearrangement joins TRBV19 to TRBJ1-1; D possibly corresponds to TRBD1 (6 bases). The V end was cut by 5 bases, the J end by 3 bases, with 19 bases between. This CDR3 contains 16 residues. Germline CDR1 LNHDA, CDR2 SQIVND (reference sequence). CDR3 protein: CASSAWGGGGDTEAFF. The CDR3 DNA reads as TGTGCCAGTAGTGCTTGGGGGGGCGGCGGAGACACTGAAGCTTTCTTT.

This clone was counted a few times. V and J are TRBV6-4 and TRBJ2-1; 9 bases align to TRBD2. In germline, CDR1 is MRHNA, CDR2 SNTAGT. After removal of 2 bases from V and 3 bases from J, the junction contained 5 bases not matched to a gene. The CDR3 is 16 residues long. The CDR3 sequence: CASSDMAGGGYNEQFF. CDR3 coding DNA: TGTGCCAGCAGTGACATGGCGGGGGGGGGCTACAATGAGCAGTTCTTC.

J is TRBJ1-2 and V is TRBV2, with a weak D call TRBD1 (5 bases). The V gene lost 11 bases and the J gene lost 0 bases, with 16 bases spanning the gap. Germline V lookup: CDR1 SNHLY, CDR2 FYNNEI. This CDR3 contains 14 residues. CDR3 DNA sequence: TGTGCCTGCTTAAAAAGGGGATCTAACTATGGCTACACCTTC. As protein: CACLKRGSNYGYTF.

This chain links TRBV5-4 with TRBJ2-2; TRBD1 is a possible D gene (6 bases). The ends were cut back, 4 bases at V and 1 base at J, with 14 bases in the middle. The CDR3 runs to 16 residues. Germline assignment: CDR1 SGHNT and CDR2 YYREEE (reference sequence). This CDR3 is CASSTGWGLNTGELFF. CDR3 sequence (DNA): TGTGCCAGCAGCACAGGGTGGGGGTTGAACACCGGGGAGCTGTTTTTT.

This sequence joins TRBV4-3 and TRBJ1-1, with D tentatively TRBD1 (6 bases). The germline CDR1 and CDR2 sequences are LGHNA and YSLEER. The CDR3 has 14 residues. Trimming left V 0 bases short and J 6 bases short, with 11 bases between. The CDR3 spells CASSQDRGGAEAFF. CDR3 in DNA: TGCGCCAGCAGCCAAGACAGGGGAGGGGCTGAAGCTTTCTTT.

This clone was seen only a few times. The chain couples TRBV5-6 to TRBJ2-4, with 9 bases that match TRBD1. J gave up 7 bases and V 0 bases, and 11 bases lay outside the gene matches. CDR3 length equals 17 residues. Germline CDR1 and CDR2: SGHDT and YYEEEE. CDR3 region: CASSLGMGQGGKNIQYF. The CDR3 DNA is TGTGCCAGCAGCTTGGGAATGGGACAGGGTGGTAAGAACATTCAGTACTTC. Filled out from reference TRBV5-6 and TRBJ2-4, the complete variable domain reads DAGVTQSPTHLIKTRGQQVTLRCSPKSGHDTVSWYQQALGQGPQFIFQYYEEEERQRGNFPDRFSGHQFPNYSSELNVNALLLGDSALYLCASSLGMGQGGKNIQYFGAGTRLSVL.

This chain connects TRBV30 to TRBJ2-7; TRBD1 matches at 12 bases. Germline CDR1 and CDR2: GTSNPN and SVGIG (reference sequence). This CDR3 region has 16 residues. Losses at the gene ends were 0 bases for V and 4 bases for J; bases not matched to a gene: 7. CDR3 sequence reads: CAWSVQGQGAPYEQYF. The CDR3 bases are TGTGCCTGGAGTGTACAGGGACAGGGGGCCCCTTACGAGCAGTACTTC.

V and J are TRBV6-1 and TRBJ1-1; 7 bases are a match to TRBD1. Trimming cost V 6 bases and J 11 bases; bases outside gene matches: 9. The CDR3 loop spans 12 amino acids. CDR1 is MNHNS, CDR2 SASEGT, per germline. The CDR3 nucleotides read TGTGCCAGCAGACCTCAGGGGGGATGGGCTTTCTTT. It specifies CASRPQGGWAFF.

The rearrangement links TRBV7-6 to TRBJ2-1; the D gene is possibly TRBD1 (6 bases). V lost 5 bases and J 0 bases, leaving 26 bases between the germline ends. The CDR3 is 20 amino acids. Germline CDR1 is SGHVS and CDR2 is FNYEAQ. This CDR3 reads CASSPPPWGTSRNSYNEQFF. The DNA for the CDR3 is TGTGCCAGCAGCCCGCCCCCCTGGGGGACATCACGGAACTCCTACAATGAGCAGTTCTTC.

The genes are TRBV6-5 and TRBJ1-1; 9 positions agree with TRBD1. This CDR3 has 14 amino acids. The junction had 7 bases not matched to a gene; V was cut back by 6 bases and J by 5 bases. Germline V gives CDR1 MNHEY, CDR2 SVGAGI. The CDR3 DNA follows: TGTGCCAGCAGCCACCGGGACAGGGTGACTGAAGCTTTCTTT. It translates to CASSHRDRVTEAFF.

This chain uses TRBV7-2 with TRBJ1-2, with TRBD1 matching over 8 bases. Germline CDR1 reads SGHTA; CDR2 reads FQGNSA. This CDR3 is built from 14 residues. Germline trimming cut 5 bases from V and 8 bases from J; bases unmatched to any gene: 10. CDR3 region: CASSEGQGEGGYTF. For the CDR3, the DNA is TGTGCCAGCAGCGAAGGACAGGGAGAGGGCGGCTACACCTTC.

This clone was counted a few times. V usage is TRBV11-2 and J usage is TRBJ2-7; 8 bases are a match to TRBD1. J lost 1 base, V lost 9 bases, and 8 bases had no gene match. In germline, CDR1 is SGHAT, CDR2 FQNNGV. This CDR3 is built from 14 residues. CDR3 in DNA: TGTGCCAGGGCCGGGACAGGTGTATCCTACGAGCAGTACTTC. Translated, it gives CARAGTGVSYEQYF.

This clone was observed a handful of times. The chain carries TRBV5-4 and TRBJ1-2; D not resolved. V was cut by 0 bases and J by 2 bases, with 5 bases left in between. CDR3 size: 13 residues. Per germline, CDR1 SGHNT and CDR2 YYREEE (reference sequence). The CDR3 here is CASSLEPNYGYTF. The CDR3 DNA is TGTGCCAGCAGCTTGGAGCCGAACTATGGCTACACCTTC.

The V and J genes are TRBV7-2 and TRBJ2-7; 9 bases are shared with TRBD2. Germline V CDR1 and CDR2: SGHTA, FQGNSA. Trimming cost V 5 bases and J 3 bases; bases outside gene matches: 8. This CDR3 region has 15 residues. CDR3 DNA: TGTGCCAGCAGCCGTGGGACTAGCTCCTACTACGAGCAGTACTTC. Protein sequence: CASSRGTSSYYEQYF.

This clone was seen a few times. CDR3 sequence reads: CASRGLGQGFWNYGYTF. The CDR3 DNA follows: TGTGCCAGCAGGGGGTTAGGACAGGGGTTTTGGAACTATGGCTACACCTTC. The chain combines TRBV25-1 with TRBJ1-2; the match to TRBD1 covers 9 bases. This CDR3 region has 17 residues. With 6 bases clipped from V and 2 bases from J, the junction kept 13 bases outside the gene matches. Germline V gene lookup returns CDR1 MGHDK and CDR2 SYGVNS.

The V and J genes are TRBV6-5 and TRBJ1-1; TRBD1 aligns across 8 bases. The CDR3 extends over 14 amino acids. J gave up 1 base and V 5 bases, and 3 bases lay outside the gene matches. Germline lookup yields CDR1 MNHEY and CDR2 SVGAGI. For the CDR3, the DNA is TGTGCCAGCAGTCCCGGACAGGGGAACACTGAAGCTTTCTTT. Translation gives CASSPGQGNTEAFF.

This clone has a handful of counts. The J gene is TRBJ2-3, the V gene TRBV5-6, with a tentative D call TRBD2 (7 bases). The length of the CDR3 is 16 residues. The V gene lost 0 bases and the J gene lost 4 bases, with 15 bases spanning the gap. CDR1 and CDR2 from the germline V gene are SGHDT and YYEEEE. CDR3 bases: TGTGCCAGCAGCTTGGGTGGGGGGGGCAGGGCAGATACGCAGTATTTT. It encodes CASSLGGGGRADTQYF.

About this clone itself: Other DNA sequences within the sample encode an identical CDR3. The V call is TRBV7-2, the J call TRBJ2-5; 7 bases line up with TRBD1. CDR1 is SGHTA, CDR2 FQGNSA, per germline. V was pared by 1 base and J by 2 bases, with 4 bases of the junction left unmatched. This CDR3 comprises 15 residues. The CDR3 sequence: CASSLGQGVQETQYF. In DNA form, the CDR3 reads TGTGCCAGCAGCTTAGGTCAGGGGGTACAAGAGACCCAGTACTTC.

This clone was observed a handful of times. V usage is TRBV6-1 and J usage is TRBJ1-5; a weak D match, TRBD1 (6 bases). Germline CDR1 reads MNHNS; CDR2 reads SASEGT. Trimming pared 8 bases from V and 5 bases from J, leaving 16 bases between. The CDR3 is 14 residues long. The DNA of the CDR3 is TGTGCCAGCGCCCCACAGGGCTGGGATCAGCCCCAGCATTTT. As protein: CASAPQGWDQPQHF.

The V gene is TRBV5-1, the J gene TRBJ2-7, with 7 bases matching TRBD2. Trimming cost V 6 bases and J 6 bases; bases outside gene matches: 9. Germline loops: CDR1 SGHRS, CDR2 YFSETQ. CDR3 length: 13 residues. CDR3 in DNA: TGCGCCAGCACCCCGGGGTCGGGGGGCGAGCAGTACTTC. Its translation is CASTPGSGGEQYF.

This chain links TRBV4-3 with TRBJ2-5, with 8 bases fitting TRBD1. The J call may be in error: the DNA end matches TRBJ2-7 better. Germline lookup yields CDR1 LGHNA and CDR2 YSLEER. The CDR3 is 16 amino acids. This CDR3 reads CASSPAWGQAAYEQYF. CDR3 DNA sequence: TGCGCCAGCAGCCCTGCTTGGGGACAGGCCGCCTACGAGCAGTACTTC.

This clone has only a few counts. The CDR3 nucleotides read TGTGCCACCCTACCGGGACAGGGGGTTTTTCGCAATCAGCCCCAGCATTTT. Translated: CATLPGQGVFRNQPQHF. The chain employs TRBV10-3 and TRBJ1-5, with 11 bases that match TRBD1. CDR3 length: 17 amino acids. The germline V gene encodes CDR1 ENHRY and CDR2 SYGVKD. J gave up 2 bases and V 10 bases, and 13 bases lay outside the gene matches.

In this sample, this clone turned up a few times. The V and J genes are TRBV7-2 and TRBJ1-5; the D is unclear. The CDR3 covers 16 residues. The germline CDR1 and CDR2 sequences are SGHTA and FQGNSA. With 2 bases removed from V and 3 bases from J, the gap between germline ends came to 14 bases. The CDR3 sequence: CASSLSVGFYNQPQHF. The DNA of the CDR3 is TGTGCCAGCAGCTTAAGTGTCGGTTTCTACAATCAGCCCCAGCATTTT. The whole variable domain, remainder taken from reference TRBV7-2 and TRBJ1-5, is GAGVSQSPSNKVTEKGKDVELRCDPISGHTALYWYRQSLGQGLEFLIYFQGNSAPDKSGLPSDRFSAERTGGSVSTLTIQRTQQEDSAVYLCASSLSVGFYNQPQHFGDGTRLSIL.

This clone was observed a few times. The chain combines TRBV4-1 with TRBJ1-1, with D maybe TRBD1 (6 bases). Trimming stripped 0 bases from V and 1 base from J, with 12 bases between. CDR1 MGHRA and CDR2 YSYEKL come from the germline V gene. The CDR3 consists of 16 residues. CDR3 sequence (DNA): TGCGCCAGCAGCCAAGATCGGGGGGGGCGGAACACTGAAGCTTTCTTT. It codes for CASSQDRGGRNTEAFF.

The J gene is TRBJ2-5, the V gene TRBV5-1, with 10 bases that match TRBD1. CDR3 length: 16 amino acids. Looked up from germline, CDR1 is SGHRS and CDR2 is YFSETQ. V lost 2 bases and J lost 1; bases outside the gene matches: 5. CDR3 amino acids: CASSLGTGAIQETQYF. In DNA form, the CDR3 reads TGCGCCAGCAGCTTAGGGACAGGGGCTATCCAAGAGACCCAGTACTTC.

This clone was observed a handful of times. In DNA, the CDR3 is TGTGCCTGCAGCGGGGGGGAAAAGGAGACCCAGTACTTC. Translation gives CACSGGEKETQYF. The chain has TRBV30 and TRBJ2-5, with 10 bases that match TRBD2. The CDR3 has 13 residues. Germline CDR1 reads GTSNPN; CDR2 reads SVGIG (reference sequence). The V gene end was trimmed by 6 bases and the J gene end by 5 bases; junction bases not matched to a gene: 6.

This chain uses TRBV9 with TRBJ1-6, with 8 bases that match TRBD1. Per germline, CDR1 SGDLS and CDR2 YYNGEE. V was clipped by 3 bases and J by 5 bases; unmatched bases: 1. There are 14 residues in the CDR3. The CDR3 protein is CASSEGQDNSPLHF. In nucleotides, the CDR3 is TGTGCCAGCAGCGAGGGACAGGATAATTCACCCCTCCACTTT.

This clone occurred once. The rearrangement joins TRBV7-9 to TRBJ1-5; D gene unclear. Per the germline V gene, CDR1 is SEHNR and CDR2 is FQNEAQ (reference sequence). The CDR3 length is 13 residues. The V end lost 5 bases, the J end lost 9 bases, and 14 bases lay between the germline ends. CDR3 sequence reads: CASSANQARPQHF. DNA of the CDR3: TGTGCCAGCAGCGCAAATCAGGCCCGGCCCCAGCATTTT.